Below, 27 T cell receptor beta chains from the same sample are listed, as sequenced in a study of control samples from healthy donors and cancer patients. Only in-frame clones appear in the TCRdb table, and some are missing; sequencing was by immunoSEQ multiplex PCR. The top ten hold about 5% of the sample, which has 60,000 to 70,000 clones, around 85% seen once. Input material: blood. The receptors stem from a man in his forties in good health.

The chain links TRBV7-9 to TRBJ2-1; 7 nucleotides agree with TRBD2. The length of the CDR3 is 14 residues. Germline CDR1 reads SEHNR; CDR2 reads FQNEAQ (reference sequence). V was clipped by 3 bases and J by 4 bases; unmatched bases: 3. The DNA of the CDR3 is TGTGCCAGCAGCTTGGGACTACGATACAATGAGCAGTTCTTC. This encodes CASSLGLRYNEQFF.

The chain couples TRBV3-1 (or the pseudogene TRBV3-2) to TRBJ2-5; 12 positions match TRBD2. Germline V gives CDR1 LGHDT, CDR2 YNNKEL (reference sequence). The ends lost 1 base at V and 1 base at J; junction bases unmatched: 4. The CDR3 is 17 amino acids. This CDR3 reads CASSQGGTSGSQETQYF. CDR3 sequence (DNA): TGTGCCAGCAGCCAAGGAGGGACTAGCGGGTCCCAAGAGACCCAGTACTTC.

The gene calls are TRBV21-1 and TRBJ1-1; the table's D call TRBD1 went unverified against the DNA. TRBV21-1 constitutes a pseudogene. This CDR3 comprises 15 residues. CDR3 in DNA: TGTGCCAGCAGCCCTCGGGACAGGGAAGACACTGAAGCTTTCTTT. It codes for CASSPRDREDTEAFF.

The V gene is TRBV2, the J gene TRBJ1-1; tentatively, D is TRBD1 (6 bases). The V end lost 6 bases, the J end lost 4 bases, and 15 bases lay between the germline ends. The CDR3 has 14 amino acids. Germline CDR1 is SNHLY and CDR2 is FYNNEI. This CDR3 reads CASSLTGYGTEAFF. The CDR3 region has the DNA TGTGCCAGCAGCCTAACAGGGTACGGCACTGAAGCTTTCTTT.

The chain links TRBV30 to TRBJ1-4, with D tentatively TRBD1 (5 bases). This CDR3 spans 14 amino acids. The germline CDR1 and CDR2 sequences are GTSNPN and SVGIG (reference sequence). The V gene lost 4 bases and the J gene lost 4 bases, with 13 bases spanning the gap. The CDR3 DNA reads as TGTGCCTGGACCGAGGGGAGGATTAATGAAAAACTGTTTTTT. Its protein product is CAWTEGRINEKLFF.

The V gene is TRBV7-3, the J gene TRBJ1-1; TRBD1 agrees at 9 bases. Germline trimming cut 4 bases from V and 6 bases from J; bases unmatched to any gene: 9. The CDR3 has 15 residues. Germline V gene data show CDR1 as SGHTA and CDR2 as FQGTGA. The CDR3 is CASSSTGGAVAEAFF. The CDR3 DNA reads as TGTGCCAGCAGCTCTACAGGGGGCGCGGTGGCTGAAGCTTTCTTT.

The V gene is TRBV30, the J gene TRBJ1-5, with D possibly being TRBD1 (5 bases). The CDR3 covers 13 residues. Trimming removed 3 bases from V and 2 bases from J, with 8 bases in between. The germline V gene encodes CDR1 GTSNPN and CDR2 SVGIG (reference sequence). The CDR3 coding sequence is TGTGCCTGGAGGGAAGGGGGCAATCAGCCCCAGCATTTT. This codes for CAWREGGNQPQHF.

V usage is TRBV2 and J usage is TRBJ1-2, with 10 positions matching TRBD1. V lost 8 bases to trimming and J lost 7 bases; unmatched junction nucleotides: 7. CDR3 size: 13 residues. Germline CDR1 is SNHLY and CDR2 is FYNNEI. CDR3 sequence reads: CASGGTGAVGYTF. CDR3 bases: TGTGCCAGCGGGGGGACAGGGGCCGTTGGCTACACCTTC.

This sequence joins TRBV24-1 and TRBJ1-2; tentatively, D is TRBD1 (5 bases). Germline V CDR1 and CDR2: KGHDR, SFDVKD. The V and J ends lost 4 bases and 5 bases respectively, with 13 bases between them. The CDR3 contains 14 residues. The DNA for the CDR3 is TGTGCCACCAGTGACACCGACAGTCTATATGGCTACACCTTC. Translation: CATSDTDSLYGYTF.

DNA of the CDR3: TGTGCCAGCAGTTACTCAGGAACGTGGGAATTAGTAGCTTTCTTT. Its protein is CASSYSGTWELVAFF. The chain is built from TRBV6-6 and TRBJ1-1; D is unresolved. The germline V and J ends were trimmed by 0 bases and 10 bases, with 18 bases remaining between them. Germline V gene lookup returns CDR1 MNHNY and CDR2 SVGAGI (reference sequence). This CDR3 has 15 amino acids.

This rearrangement joins TRBV5-5 to TRBJ2-1, with 9 bases fitting TRBD2. Germline loops: CDR1 SGHKS, CDR2 YYEKEE (reference sequence). The CDR3 loop spans 16 amino acids. The V segment lost 2 bases and the J segment 2 bases; nucleotides outside the gene matches: 5. The CDR3 here is CASSFQREVTYNEQFF. The CDR3 DNA sequence: TGTGCCAGCAGCTTTCAGCGGGAGGTGACCTACAATGAGCAGTTCTTC. Combining the CDR3 with reference TRBV5-5 and TRBJ2-1 gives the whole variable domain DAGVTQSPTHLIKTRGQQVTLRCSPISGHKSVSWYQQVLGQGPQFIFQYYEKEERGRGNFPDRFSARQFPNYSSELNVNALLLGDSALYLCASSFQREVTYNEQFFGPGTRLTVL.

J is TRBJ2-2 and V is TRBV7-8; possible D gene TRBD2, 6 bases. There are 17 residues in the CDR3. With 0 bases removed from V and 1 base from J, the gap between germline ends came to 12 bases. Looked up from germline, CDR1 is SGHVS and CDR2 is FQNEAQ. Written as DNA, the CDR3 is TGTGCCAGCAGCTTAGCGGGTCCGGGGGTGAACACCGGGGAGCTGTTTTTT. It yields the protein CASSLAGPGVNTGELFF.

This chain uses TRBV2 with TRBJ1-5; D uncertain. The CDR3 is 14 amino acids. The germline V gene has CDR1 SNHLY and CDR2 FYNNEI. V lost 4 bases, J lost 4 bases, and 11 bases lay in between. CDR3 nucleotide sequence: TGTGCCAGCAGTGGGTCACGAGGGAATCAGCCCCAGCATTTT. It encodes CASSGSRGNQPQHF. Complete variable domain (other parts from reference TRBV2 and TRBJ1-5): EPEVTQTPSHQVTQMGQEVILRCVPISNHLYFYWYRQILGQKVEFLVSFYNNEISEKSEIFDDQFSVERPDGSNFTLKIRSTKLEDSAMYFCASSGSRGNQPQHFGDGTRLSIL.

The V gene is TRBV18, the J gene TRBJ2-5; D not certain. V lost 5 bases and J 2 bases, leaving 12 bases between the germline ends. Germline CDR1 KGHSH, CDR2 LQKENI. This CDR3 comprises 14 residues. The CDR3 DNA is TGTGCCAGCTCATACAGCTGGCCGCAAGAGACCCAGTACTTC. It encodes CASSYSWPQETQYF.

The J gene is TRBJ1-1, the V gene TRBV6-6; D is uncertain. Germline V gene lookup returns CDR1 MNHNY and CDR2 SVGAGI (reference sequence). The CDR3 has 13 residues. V lost 7 bases, J lost 8 bases, and 17 bases lay in between. This CDR3 is CASILSGVVEAFF. The CDR3 nucleotides read TGTGCCAGCATCCTCAGTGGGGTCGTGGAAGCTTTCTTT.

The DNA of the CDR3 is TGTGCCAGCAGCATGACAGGGGGCGCCGAGACCCAGTACTTC. Its translation: CASSMTGGAETQYF. The J gene is TRBJ2-5, the V gene TRBV7-3; 10 bases agree with TRBD1. The CDR3 is made up of 14 amino acids. J was trimmed by 5 bases and V by 5 bases; bases with no gene match: 5. The germline V gene has CDR1 SGHTA and CDR2 FQGTGA.

The chain carries TRBV10-3 and TRBJ1-6, with D uncertain. With 3 bases removed from V and 5 bases from J, the gap between germline ends came to 2 bases. Germline V gives CDR1 ENHRY, CDR2 SYGVKD. CDR3 length: 12 residues. The CDR3: CAISDNNSPLHF. In DNA, the CDR3 is TGTGCCATCAGTGATAATAATTCACCCCTCCACTTT.

The gene calls are TRBV7-3 and TRBJ2-2, with 8 bases aligning to TRBD1. The CDR3 is made up of 16 amino acids. V trimming: 4 bases; J trimming: 6 bases; junction bases outside the gene matches: 10. Germline V lookup: CDR1 SGHTA, CDR2 FQGTGA. CDR3 coding DNA: TGTGCCAGCAGCTCCATGACAGGGGACTTCCCCGGGGAGCTGTTTTTT. This codes for CASSSMTGDFPGELFF.

This chain links TRBV25-1 with TRBJ1-1, with TRBD1 matching 8 bases. The V gene end was trimmed by 0 bases and the J gene end by 5 bases; junction bases not matched to a gene: 2. Per the germline V gene, CDR1 is MGHDK and CDR2 is SYGVNS. This CDR3 has 14 residues. The CDR3 DNA follows: TGTGCCAGCAGTGAATATAACAGGGGGACTGAAGCTTTCTTT. Translated, it gives CASSEYNRGTEAFF.

The chain recombines TRBV4-3 with TRBJ2-2; TRBD1 matches 8 bases. The V segment lost 0 bases and the J segment 5 bases; nucleotides outside the gene matches: 2. This CDR3 is 15 amino acids long. CDR1 is LGHNA and CDR2 is YSLEER in the germline V gene. CDR3: CASSQDHRGTGELFF. In DNA form, the CDR3 reads TGCGCCAGCAGCCAAGATCACAGGGGGACCGGGGAGCTGTTTTTT.

This chain connects TRBV5-6 to TRBJ2-5, with 9 bases identical to TRBD2. The V gene end was trimmed by 2 bases and the J gene end by 5 bases; junction bases not matched to a gene: 7. The CDR3 contains 15 residues. Germline lookup yields CDR1 SGHDT and CDR2 YYEEEE. CDR3 in DNA: TGTGCCAGCAGCTTAAAGGCGGGGGGGCGGGAGACCCAGTACTTC. Residues: CASSLKAGGRETQYF.

This clone came up a few times. V is TRBV13 and J is TRBJ1-1, with unresolved D. Deletions cut 2 bases from V and 5 bases from J, with 9 bases between. Germline lookup yields CDR1 PRHDT and CDR2 FYEKMQ (reference sequence). CDR3 size: 13 residues. As DNA, the CDR3 is TGTGCCAGCAGCTTATTCCGCGGGACTGAAGCTTTCTTT. Its translation: CASSLFRGTEAFF.

The chain carries TRBV9 and TRBJ2-1; no reliable D call. Trimming removed 3 bases from V and 0 bases from J, with 13 bases in between. The germline gives CDR1 SGDLS, CDR2 YYNGEE. CDR3 length: 16 residues. The CDR3 spells CASSERDLSSYNEQFF. CDR3 DNA: TGTGCCAGCAGCGAGCGCGACCTGAGCTCCTACAATGAGCAGTTCTTC.

The chain combines TRBV9 with TRBJ1-3; unclear D gene. The V gene lost 0 bases and the J gene lost 5 bases, with 9 bases spanning the gap. The CDR3 spans 14 residues. Germline V CDR1 and CDR2: SGDLS, YYNGEE. DNA for the CDR3: TGTGCCAGCAGCGTAGATAGGGCCAGAAACACCATATATTTT. This translates into CASSVDRARNTIYF.

This clone has just a few counts. This chain joins TRBV19 and TRBJ1-1, with D possibly being TRBD1 (5 bases). Germline V gives CDR1 LNHDA, CDR2 SQIVND (reference sequence). The CDR3 contains 17 residues. Between the trimmed V and J ends, which lost 3 bases and 1 base, there was a span of 18 bases. The CDR3 loop is CASSIIPRGIGNTEAFF. Written as DNA, the CDR3 is TGTGCCAGTAGTATCATTCCTCGGGGGATCGGGAACACTGAAGCTTTCTTT.

The J gene is TRBJ2-7, the V gene TRBV9; 8 bases line up with TRBD1. This CDR3 is built from 18 residues. Germline V gene data show CDR1 as SGDLS and CDR2 as YYNGEE. V dropped 0 bases and J dropped 5; count of bases not matched to a gene: 16. The CDR3 sequence is CASSVAESGGSRIHEQYF. The CDR3 nucleotides are TGTGCCAGCAGCGTAGCGGAGTCAGGGGGCTCTAGAATCCACGAGCAGTACTTC. Filled out from reference TRBV9 and TRBJ2-7, the complete variable domain reads DSGVTQTPKHLITATGQRVTLRCSPRSGDLSVYWYQQSLDQGLQFLIQYYNGEERAKGNILERFSAQQFPDLHSELNLSSLELGDSALYFCASSVAESGGSRIHEQYFGPGTRLTVT.

This clone has just a few counts. As DNA, the CDR3 is TGTGCCAGCAGCCCGACAGGGTTGAGTTCCTATAATTCACCCCTCCACTTT. It encodes CASSPTGLSSYNSPLHF. The genes are TRBV11-2 and TRBJ1-6; TRBD1 agrees at 7 bases. Germline CDR1 and CDR2: SGHAT and FQNNGV. V shed 5 bases, J shed 1 base, and the junction held 8 bases outside the gene matches. This CDR3 spans 17 amino acids.